The present T cell receptor beta chain was sequenced within a study of early T cells in non-severe SARS-CoV-2 infection. Unique molecular identifiers were attached to individual cDNA molecules. TCRdb passed the 5' RACE reads through MiXCR, listing each CDR3 protein once. The repertoire holds roughly 36,000 distinct CDR3 sequences, with around 6% as singletons. Germline assignment: CDR1 MRHNA and CDR2 SNTAGT. CDR3 length: 16 residues. Trimming took off 6 bases at V and 3 bases at J, with 18 bases between the two ends. This clonotype came up many times. Sequenced: whole blood. The J gene is TRBJ2-1, the V gene TRBV6-4; TRBD2 is a possible D gene (7 bases). The receptor was derived from an adult who was a healthcare worker with PCR-confirmed SARS-CoV-2 infection or an uninfected control (not recorded which). The CDR3 DNA follows: TGTGCCAGCAGCGCCCGAGGGGGGGCCGGCTACAATGAGCAGTTCTTC. Its protein is CASSARGGAGYNEQFF.